This T cell receptor beta chain originates from a study of patients and donors after allogeneic stem cell transplantation. TCRdb used MiXCR to reprocess the RT-PCR reads, holding one entry per CDR3 protein. The data show about 230,000 distinct CDR3 sequences, over 12% seen once. The germline CDR1 and CDR2 sequences are SGHTA and FQGNSA. The V segment lost 4 bases and the J segment 7 bases; nucleotides outside the gene matches: 9. CDR3 length: 15 amino acids. This clonotype was counted at least ten times. The sequenced material came from blood, either unsorted or a sorted T cell fraction (not recorded which). The chain employs TRBV7-2 and TRBJ2-1; 8 nucleotides align to TRBD2. This sequence originates from a human donor who was either an allogeneic HSCT recipient or a stem cell or donor lymphocyte infusion donor (not recorded which). It is not recorded whose cells these are; they may come from a transplant donor. DNA for the CDR3: TGTGCCAGCAGCTACAAGCGGGGGTTAGGGAATGAGCAGTTCTTC. This gives the protein CASSYKRGLGNEQFF.